The 9 T cell receptor beta chains below were found in one sample sequenced in a study of T cells after yellow fever vaccination. Using its own MiXCR run on the 5' RACE reads, TCRdb lists one record per CDR3 protein. The table shows some 200,000 distinct CDR3 sequences, with about 3% occurring only once. The specimen was CD4+ T cells sorted from PBMCs, collected 10 days after the yellow fever booster vaccination. Receptors originate from a man aged 18-30 years who received the YFV17D yellow fever vaccine.

The chain uses TRBV7-2 and TRBJ2-1; 9 positions agree with TRBD1. This CDR3 spans 14 amino acids. Losses at the gene ends were 5 bases for V and 10 bases for J; bases not matched to a gene: 9. Germline V CDR1 and CDR2: SGHTA, FQGNSA. DNA of the CDR3: TGTGCCAGCAGCCCCCGGGACAGGGAACGGGAGCAGTTCTTC. Translating gives CASSPRDREREQFF.

This chain joins TRBV20-1 and TRBJ2-1, with D unclear. V shed 6 bases and J shed 0 bases, with 18 bases lying between them. CDR1 and CDR2 from the germline V gene are DFQATT and SNEGSKA (reference sequence). The CDR3 totals 16 residues. The CDR3 DNA reads as TGCAGTGCACGCAGACCCGACCAGAGCTCCTACAATGAGCAGTTCTTC. Translating gives CSARRPDQSSYNEQFF.

This clonotype was detected only a few times. The CDR3 nucleotides read TGTGCCAGCAGTTACCGGGACCAGGGAGGTCGAAAACTGTTTTTT. Amino acids: CASSYRDQGGRKLFF. This chain links TRBV6-5 with TRBJ1-4; D might be TRBD1 (5 bases). The CDR3 runs 15 residues. Germline V gene sequence: CDR1 MNHEY, CDR2 SVGAGI. V lost 2 bases, J lost 10 bases, and 17 bases lay in between.

This clonotype was observed a handful of times. The V gene is TRBV24-1, the J gene TRBJ2-5, with D unclear. The germline V gene has CDR1 KGHDR and CDR2 SFDVKD. V was cut by 2 bases and J by 4 bases, with 7 bases left in between. The CDR3 has 13 amino acids. The CDR3 loop is CATSDSRTETQYF. The CDR3 DNA sequence: TGTGCCACCAGTGATTCTAGAACAGAGACCCAGTACTTC.

This clonotype was recorded many times. This sequence joins TRBV11-2 and TRBJ2-5; D not certain. Germline V gives CDR1 SGHAT, CDR2 FQNNGV. The CDR3 is made up of 13 amino acids. V dropped 1 base and J dropped 5 bases, with 8 bases sitting between them. The CDR3 loop reads CASSLGFWETQYF. The CDR3 nucleotides are TGTGCCAGCAGCTTAGGGTTCTGGGAGACCCAGTACTTC.

J is TRBJ2-7 and V is TRBV6-6; TRBD1 agrees at 7 bases. The V gene end was trimmed by 8 bases and the J gene end by 3 bases; junction bases not matched to a gene: 7. The CDR3 has 13 residues. The germline V gene encodes CDR1 MNHNY and CDR2 SVGAGI (reference sequence). CDR3 region: CASRQGEGYEQYF. The CDR3 coding sequence is TGTGCCAGCCGACAGGGTGAGGGCTACGAGCAGTACTTC.

This clonotype was counted ten times or more. The chain recombines TRBV7-8 with TRBJ1-5; 7 bases are a match to TRBD1. Germline V lookup: CDR1 SGHVS, CDR2 FQNEAQ. V gave up 8 bases and J gave up 2 bases; unmatched junction bases: 6. The length of the CDR3 is 14 residues. CDR3 protein: CASEIGQGNQPQHF. Written as DNA, the CDR3 is TGTGCCAGCGAAATTGGACAGGGCAATCAGCCCCAGCATTTT. The full variable domain, its missing parts supplied by reference TRBV7-8 and TRBJ1-5, is GAGVSQSPRYKVAKRGQDVALRCDPISGHVSLFWYQQALGQGPEFLTYFQNEAQLDKSGLPSDRFFAERPEGSVSTLKIQRTQQEDSAVYLCASEIGQGNQPQHFGDGTRLSIL.

In its sample, this clonotype was seen many times. The V call is TRBV2, the J call TRBJ1-1; no clear D gene. CDR3 size: 13 residues. Germline CDR1 SNHLY, CDR2 FYNNEI. V lost 7 bases and J lost 0, with 9 bases in between. CDR3 residues: CASKGYVNTEAFF. The CDR3, as DNA: TGTGCCAGCAAAGGTTACGTGAACACTGAAGCTTTCTTT.

This clonotype was picked up many times. V gene TRBV6-1 combines with J gene TRBJ2-3; TRBD2 matches 9 bases. CDR3 length: 15 residues. Germline CDR1 MNHNS, CDR2 SASEGT. The V and J ends lost 6 bases and 4 bases, in that order; junction bases with no gene match: 8. CDR3 sequence (DNA): TGTGCCAGCAGGGTAGCGGGGGCCGGATCAGATACGCAGTATTTT. It yields the protein CASRVAGAGSDTQYF.